This T cell receptor beta chain originates from a study of blood T cell repertoires in COVID-19 (TCRdb year 2020). In terms of the full investigation: Samples from collaborators originated in the United States, Italy and Spain and spanned both the acute and convalescent phases of COVID-19. The prospective study material was composed of cDNA or gDNA derived from T cells, B-cell-depleted T cells, or PBMCs. Deeply sampled blood TCRbeta repertoires from subjects exposed to, actively infected with, or recovered from COVID-19 were included in the dataset. A freely available public database, intended as a resource for researchers studying the immune response to SARS-CoV-2, is where the repertoires were released. Samples came from the ongoing ImmuneRACE study (first 160 participants) plus 1,254 subjects from 6 global collaborators. Sample metadata almost always included a de-identified subject ID, COVID-19 status, age in years and sex. Where HLA class I and class II types were available, the types were taken from metadata supplied by the sample provider, not from assay-based typing.

The immunoSEQ Assay, a bias-controlled multiplex PCR, was used to amplify TCRbeta CDR3 regions from genomic DNA. On the authors' methods: Within the assay, amplification of reference gene primers was used to estimate how many nucleated cells each sample contained. To quantify the absolute abundance of each unique TCRbeta CDR3 rearrangement, sequence reads were collapsed and filtered. For each sample, productive Simpson clonality was calculated as the square root of Simpson's diversity index over productive rearrangements. TCRdb holds this immuneACCESS table with in-frame rearrangements only. Some clones are missing; in checked studies, unresolved V genes explain under half, and the rest has no known cause. V and J calls and clone size are given by that table; D and trimming were obtained from the DNA. The table for this sample lists about 150,000 clones; over 65% of them were counted only once. 2.2% of the sample belongs to the ten largest clones.

Whole blood was collected in K2EDTA tubes by collaborating institutions according to the institutions' own protocols. For TCRbeta analysis, collaborator samples were shipped as frozen whole blood, as isolated PBMCs, or as DNA extracted from either sample type. A word on this clone: It has no known antigen specificity. No base qualities exist here, and no much larger clone lies one base off it.

There are 12 amino acids in the CDR3, from cysteine to phenylalanine inclusive. Left in the record is the CDR3 DNA by itself, 36 bases read in frame from the first base. CDR1 and CDR2, looked up from the germline V gene, are MNHEY and SVGAGI. V was cut back by 8 bases and J by 7 bases, leaving a gap of 9 bases between them. Points the paper makes about the study in general: Clinical and demographic metadata were provided uncurated, with the amount varying by source and participant.

The sequence was collected from a man between 65 and 79 years old with acute or convalescent COVID-19. This chain joins TRBV6-5 to TRBJ1-6; the D gene is perhaps TRBD1, on 5 matching bases. The sequenced sample consisted of peripheral blood. The base sequence is TGTGCCAGCGGGCAGGGAAATTCACCCCTCCACTTT. Translated, this gives CASGQGNSPLHF.